This T cell receptor (beta chain) was sequenced in a study of siplizumab effects on memory and regulatory T cells. Data came from immunoSEQ multiplex PCR; TCRdb stores just in-frame clones and leaves some out. The data hold roughly 50,000 clones, with approximately 93% observed a single time. The receptor was derived from a human donor in good health. The specimen was CD8+ T cells sorted from blood.

CDR3 sequence reads: CASSDPLAGGLYEQYF. CDR3 in DNA: TGTGCCAGCTCAGACCCCCTTGCGGGAGGGCTCTACGAGCAGTACTTC. The V gene is TRBV18, the J gene TRBJ2-7; TRBD2 agrees at 9 bases. After removal of 5 bases from V and 3 bases from J, the junction contained 11 bases not matched to a gene. CDR3 length equals 16 residues. CDR1 is KGHSH, CDR2 LQKENI, per germline. The full variable domain, in which reference TRBV18 and TRBJ2-7 provide the parts outside the CDR3, is NAGVMQNPRHLVRRRGQEARLRCSPMKGHSHVYWYRQLPEEGLKFMVYLQKENIIDESGMPKERFSAEFPKEGPSILRIQQVVRGDSAAYFCASSDPLAGGLYEQYFGPGTRLTVT.